A single sample is the source of the 4 T cell receptor beta chains below, sequenced in a study of immune cell composition in non-small cell lung cancer (dated by TCRdb to the late 2010s). Non-adjacent lung tissue from the same patient, taken as far from the tumour as possible and at least 3 cm away, was used for the normal lung samples. The protocol used for the library was the immunoSEQ multiplex PCR assay. Not all clones reach the TCRdb copy of this immuneACCESS table, which keeps in-frame sequences only. Checked studies attribute under half of the gap to unresolved V genes and leave the rest unexplained. This sample comprises about 6,100 clones, 60% to 75% of them detected only once. 5.5% to 6% of the sample is held by the ten biggest clonotypes. Sequenced: non-adjacent lung tissue. The receptors come from a human donor with non-small cell lung cancer.

The rearrangement joins TRBV7-9 to TRBJ1-2, with 9 bases lining up with TRBD1. Germline V gives CDR1 SEHNR, CDR2 FQNEAQ (reference sequence). V shed 5 bases, J shed 2 bases, and the junction held 6 bases outside the gene matches. This CDR3 has 15 residues. The CDR3: CASSVWDRENYGYTF. The CDR3 DNA sequence: TGTGCCAGCAGCGTCTGGGACAGGGAGAACTATGGCTACACCTTC.

The table lists this clone with a few counts. V and J are TRBV7-9 and TRBJ1-2; D is unresolved. Deletions cut 1 base from V and 2 bases from J, with 11 bases between. This CDR3 is 15 amino acids long. Germline V gene data show CDR1 as SEHNR and CDR2 as FQNEAQ (reference sequence). CDR3 residues: CASSLVSGDNYGYTF. The DNA for the CDR3 is TGTGCCAGCAGCTTAGTGTCGGGAGACAACTATGGCTACACCTTC.

V is TRBV21-1 and J is TRBJ1-6; TRBD1 is the table's D call, not checked against the DNA. TRBV21-1 is a listed pseudogene. This CDR3 contains 14 residues. In DNA form, the CDR3 reads TGTGTCCCGCGAGGCGCAGGGAAAAGGACACCCCTCCACTTT. Amino acid sequence: CVPRGAGKRTPLHF.

By sample share, this clone is medium-sized. The gene calls are TRBV9 and TRBJ1-1, with D maybe TRBD1 (5 bases). V was shortened by 5 bases and J by 0 bases, with 11 bases between the two germline ends. Per germline, CDR1 SGDLS and CDR2 YYNGEE. The CDR3 length is 14 residues. The CDR3 protein is CASRVGGMNTEAFF. The CDR3 DNA reads TGTGCCAGCAGGGTGGGGGGGATGAACACTGAAGCTTTCTTT.